The sequence of this T cell receptor beta chain was determined in a study of PD-1 blockade in classical Hodgkin lymphoma. The CDR3 length is 11 residues. Trimming removed 2 bases at V and 7 bases at J, with 3 bases between. Germline V gene sequence: CDR1 KGHSH, CDR2 LQKENI. Relapse was seen in all patients after autologous stem cell transplantation, and brentuximab vedotin exposure was variable. This clone came up once. Generated by immunoSEQ multiplex PCR, the TCRdb table keeps only in-frame clones and is missing some. The repertoire holds 40,000 to 55,000 clones, about 88% seen once, with approximately 9% in the top ten.

Material: peripheral blood mononuclear cells (PBMCs), obtained at baseline. The chain uses TRBV18 and TRBJ2-1; D ambiguous. This TCR derives from a human donor with classical Hodgkin lymphoma. DNA of the CDR3: TGTGCCAGCTCACCAAAGAATGAGCAGTTCTTC. This gives the protein CASSPKNEQFF.